This record looks at one TCR beta chain sequence and its context. The target antigen is unknown. This sample stems from a study of cytotoxic CD8 clonotypes in ibrutinib-treated CLL. Background on the study: Patients: about 11 relapsed/refractory, under 16 treatment-naive, fewer than 18 IGHV unmutated. Study-wide results and caveats: Baseline clonality, higher than in age-matched healthy donors, tracked circulating CD8+ T-cell counts.

Extraction of 1.5 to 2.5 micrograms of genomic DNA from cryopreserved PBMCs supplied material for TCR beta libraries. Method: immunoSEQ multiplex PCR; TCRdb's copy keeps in-frame clones and lacks some. This sample has 30,000 to 40,000 clones, with approximately 70% found just once. This CDR3 has 15 residues. The V gene's germline CDR1 is SGHTA and CDR2 FQGTGA. J lost 7 bases, V lost 5 bases, and 4 bases had no gene match. Sequencing was performed on PBMCs, taken before ibrutinib treatment. The receptor comes from a human donor with chronic lymphocytic leukemia. The chain is built from TRBV7-3 and TRBJ2-1, with 14 positions matching TRBD2. The CDR3 loop is CASSPGTSGSNEQFF. For the CDR3, the DNA is TGTGCCAGCAGCCCGGGGACTAGCGGGAGTAATGAGCAGTTCTTC.